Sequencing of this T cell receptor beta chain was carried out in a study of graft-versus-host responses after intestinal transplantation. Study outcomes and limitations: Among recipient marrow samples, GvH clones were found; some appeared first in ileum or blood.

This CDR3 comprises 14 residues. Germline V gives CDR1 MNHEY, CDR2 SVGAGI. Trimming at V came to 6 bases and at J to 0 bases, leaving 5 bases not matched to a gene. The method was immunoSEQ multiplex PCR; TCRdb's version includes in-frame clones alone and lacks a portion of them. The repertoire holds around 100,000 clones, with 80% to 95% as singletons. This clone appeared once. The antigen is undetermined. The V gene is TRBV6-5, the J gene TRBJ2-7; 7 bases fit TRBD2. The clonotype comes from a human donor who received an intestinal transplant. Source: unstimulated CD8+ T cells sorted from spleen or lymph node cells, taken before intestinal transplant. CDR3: CASSRGGSSYEQYF. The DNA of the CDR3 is TGTGCCAGCAGCCGGGGCGGGAGCTCCTACGAGCAGTACTTC.